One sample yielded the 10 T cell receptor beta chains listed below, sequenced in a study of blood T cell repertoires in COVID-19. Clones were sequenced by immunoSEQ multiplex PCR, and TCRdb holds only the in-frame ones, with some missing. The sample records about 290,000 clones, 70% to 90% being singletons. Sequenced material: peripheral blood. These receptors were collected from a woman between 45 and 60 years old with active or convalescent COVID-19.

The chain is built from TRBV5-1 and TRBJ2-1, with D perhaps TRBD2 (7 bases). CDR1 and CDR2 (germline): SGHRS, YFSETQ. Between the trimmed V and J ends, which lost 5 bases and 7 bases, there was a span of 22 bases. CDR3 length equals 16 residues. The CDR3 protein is CASSLPRGGLGNEQFF. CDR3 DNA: TGCGCCAGCAGTCTACCAAGGGGGGGCCTAGGGAATGAGCAGTTCTTC.

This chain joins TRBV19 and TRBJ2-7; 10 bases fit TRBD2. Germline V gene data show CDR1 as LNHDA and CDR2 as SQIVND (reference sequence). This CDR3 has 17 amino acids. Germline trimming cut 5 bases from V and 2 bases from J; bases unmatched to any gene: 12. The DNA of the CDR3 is TGTGCCAGTAGTCCCCGGACTAGCGGTAGGGATCCCTACGAGCAGTACTTC. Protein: CASSPRTSGRDPYEQYF.

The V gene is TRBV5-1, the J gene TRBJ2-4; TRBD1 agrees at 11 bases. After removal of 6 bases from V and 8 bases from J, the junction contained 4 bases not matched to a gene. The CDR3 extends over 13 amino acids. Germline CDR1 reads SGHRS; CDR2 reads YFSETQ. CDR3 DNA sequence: TGCGCCAGCAAACAGGGACAGGGGGACATTCAGTACTTC. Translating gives CASKQGQGDIQYF.

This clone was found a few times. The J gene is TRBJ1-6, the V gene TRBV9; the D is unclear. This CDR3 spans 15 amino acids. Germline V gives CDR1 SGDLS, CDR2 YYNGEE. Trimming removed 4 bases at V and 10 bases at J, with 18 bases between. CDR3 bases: TGTGCCAGCAGCCCCATTCCGAACCCGGGGTCACCCCTCCACTTT. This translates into CASSPIPNPGSPLHF.

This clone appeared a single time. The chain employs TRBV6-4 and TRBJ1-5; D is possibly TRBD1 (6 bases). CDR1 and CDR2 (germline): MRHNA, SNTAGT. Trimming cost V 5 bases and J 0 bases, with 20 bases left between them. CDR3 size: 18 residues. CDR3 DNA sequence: TGTGCCAGCAGTAGGGGATTGACAGGCGGATATAGCAATCAGCCCCAGCATTTT. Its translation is CASSRGLTGGYSNQPQHF.

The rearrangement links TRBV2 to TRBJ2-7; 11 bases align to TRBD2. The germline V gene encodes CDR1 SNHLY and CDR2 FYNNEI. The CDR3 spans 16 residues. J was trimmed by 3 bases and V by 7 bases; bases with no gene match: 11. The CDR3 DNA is TGTGCCAGCACCCCCCTAGCGGGAGGAGCGGGCTACGAGCAGTACTTC. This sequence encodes CASTPLAGGAGYEQYF.

As DNA, the CDR3 is TGTGCCAGCATCCGGACAGGGGGAACTGAAGCTTTCTTT. It codes for CASIRTGGTEAFF. The chain uses TRBV27 and TRBJ1-1, with 10 bases fitting TRBD1. There are 13 residues in the CDR3. J lost 5 bases, V lost 7 bases, and 4 bases had no gene match. CDR1 is MNHEY and CDR2 is SMNVEV in the germline V gene (reference sequence).

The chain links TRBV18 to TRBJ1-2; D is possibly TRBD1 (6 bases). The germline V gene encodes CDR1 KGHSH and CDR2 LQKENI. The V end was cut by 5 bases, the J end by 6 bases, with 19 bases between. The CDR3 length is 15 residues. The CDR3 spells CASSTLEGVIHGYTF. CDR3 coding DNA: TGTGCCAGCTCAACGCTTGAGGGGGTAATCCATGGCTACACCTTC.

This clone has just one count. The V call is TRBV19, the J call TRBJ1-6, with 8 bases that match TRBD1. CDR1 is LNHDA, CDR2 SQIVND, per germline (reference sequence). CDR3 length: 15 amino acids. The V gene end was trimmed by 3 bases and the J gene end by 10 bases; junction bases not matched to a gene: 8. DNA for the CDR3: TGTGCCAGTAGTATCCCGACAGGGGAGGACTCACCCCTCCACTTT. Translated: CASSIPTGEDSPLHF.

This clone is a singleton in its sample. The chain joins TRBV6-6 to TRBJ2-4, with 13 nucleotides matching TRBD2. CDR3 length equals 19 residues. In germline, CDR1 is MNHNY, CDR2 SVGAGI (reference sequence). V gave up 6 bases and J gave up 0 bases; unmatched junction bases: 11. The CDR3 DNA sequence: TGTGCCAGCAGCTCCGGGACTAGCGGGATCTTAGTAGCCAAAAACATTCAGTACTTC. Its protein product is CASSSGTSGILVAKNIQYF.